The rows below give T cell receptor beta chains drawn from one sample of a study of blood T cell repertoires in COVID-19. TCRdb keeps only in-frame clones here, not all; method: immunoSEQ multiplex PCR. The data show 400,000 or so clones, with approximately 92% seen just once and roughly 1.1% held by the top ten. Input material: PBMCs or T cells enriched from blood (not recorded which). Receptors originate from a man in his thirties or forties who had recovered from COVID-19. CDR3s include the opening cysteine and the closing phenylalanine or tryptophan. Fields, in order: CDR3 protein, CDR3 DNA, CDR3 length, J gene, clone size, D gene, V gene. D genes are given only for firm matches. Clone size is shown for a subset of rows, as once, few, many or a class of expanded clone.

cdr3_aa: CASSPRVSGYSNQPQHF
cdr3_nt: TGTGCCAGCTCACCACGGGTCTCGGGATATAGCAATCAGCCCCAGCATTTT
cdr3_length: 17
j_call: TRBJ1-5
clone_size: -
d_call: -
v_call: TRBV18

cdr3_aa: CASSMVFREEQYF
cdr3_nt: TGTGCCAGTAGTATGGTATTCCGGGAGGAGCAGTACTTC
cdr3_length: 13
j_call: TRBJ2-7
clone_size: -
d_call: -
v_call: TRBV19

cdr3_aa: CASSRGTGKVHEAFF
cdr3_nt: TGCGCCAGCAGCCGAGGGACAGGGAAGGTCCATGAAGCTTTCTTT
cdr3_length: 15
j_call: TRBJ1-1
clone_size: -
d_call: TRBD1
v_call: TRBV5-1

cdr3_aa: CASSETGGYTF
cdr3_nt: TGTGCCAGCAGTGAAACGGGTGGCTACACCTTC
cdr3_length: 11
j_call: TRBJ1-2
clone_size: -
d_call: -
v_call: TRBV25-1

cdr3_aa: CASSLDGVRADTQYF
cdr3_nt: TGTGCCAGCAGCTTAGACGGGGTCAGAGCAGATACGCAGTATTTT
cdr3_length: 15
j_call: TRBJ2-3
clone_size: -
d_call: -
v_call: TRBV11-2

cdr3_aa: CASSEAYVAGGRYNEQFF
cdr3_nt: TGTGCCAGCAGTGAAGCGTATGTGGCGGGAGGTCGGTACAATGAGCAGTTCTTC
cdr3_length: 18
j_call: TRBJ2-1
clone_size: -
d_call: TRBD2
v_call: TRBV6-1

cdr3_aa: CASSQESPSSYNEQFF
cdr3_nt: TGCGCCAGCAGCCAAGAGTCCCCGAGCTCCTACAATGAGCAGTTCTTC
cdr3_length: 16
j_call: TRBJ2-1
clone_size: -
d_call: -
v_call: TRBV4-1

cdr3_aa: CASSLRSRGNEQFF
cdr3_nt: TGTGCCAGCAGCCTCAGGAGCCGGGGTAATGAGCAGTTCTTC
cdr3_length: 14
j_call: TRBJ2-1
clone_size: -
d_call: -
v_call: TRBV3-1/TRBV3-2

cdr3_aa: CAWNPRGALNTEAFF
cdr3_nt: TGTGCCTGGAACCCACGGGGGGCTCTAAACACTGAAGCTTTCTTT
cdr3_length: 15
j_call: TRBJ1-1
clone_size: once
d_call: -
v_call: TRBV30

cdr3_aa: CASSYETRSTGELFF
cdr3_nt: TGTGCCAGCAGTTACGAAACTAGATCCACCGGGGAGCTGTTTTTT
cdr3_length: 15
j_call: TRBJ2-2
clone_size: -
d_call: -
v_call: TRBV6-5

cdr3_aa: CASSLRGSYNEQFF
cdr3_nt: TGTGCCAGCAGTCTCAGAGGGTCCTACAATGAGCAGTTCTTC
cdr3_length: 14
j_call: TRBJ2-1
clone_size: -
d_call: -
v_call: TRBV6-5

cdr3_aa: CASSSIGSAGVETQYF
cdr3_nt: TGTGCCAGCAGCTCCATCGGGTCGGCGGGAGTCGAGACCCAGTACTTC
cdr3_length: 16
j_call: TRBJ2-5
clone_size: once
d_call: TRBD2
v_call: TRBV11-2

cdr3_aa: CASSLPRTGDTEAFF
cdr3_nt: TGTGCCAGCAGCTTACCCCGGACAGGGGACACTGAAGCTTTCTTT
cdr3_length: 15
j_call: TRBJ1-1
clone_size: -
d_call: TRBD1
v_call: TRBV13

cdr3_aa: CAISEGGLKNIQYF
cdr3_nt: TGTGCCATCAGTGAGGGGGGACTCAAAAACATTCAGTACTTC
cdr3_length: 14
j_call: TRBJ2-4
clone_size: once
d_call: -
v_call: TRBV10-3

cdr3_aa: CASTQSGIGPPFF
cdr3_nt: TGTGCCAGCACCCAGAGCGGGATTGGTCCTCCGTTTTTT
cdr3_length: 13
j_call: TRBJ2-2
clone_size: -
d_call: TRBD2
v_call: TRBV9

cdr3_aa: CASRTISTDTQYF
cdr3_nt: TGTGCCAGCAGGACTATTAGCACAGATACGCAGTATTTT
cdr3_length: 13
j_call: TRBJ2-3
clone_size: -
d_call: -
v_call: TRBV27

cdr3_aa: CASSPSPSSYNEQFF
cdr3_nt: TGTGCCAGCTCACCCTCCCCCAGCTCCTACAATGAGCAGTTCTTC
cdr3_length: 15
j_call: TRBJ2-1
clone_size: -
d_call: -
v_call: TRBV18

cdr3_aa: CASSLRLAGGMDTQYF
cdr3_nt: TGTGCCAGCAGTCTCAGACTAGCGGGAGGAATGGATACGCAGTATTTT
cdr3_length: 16
j_call: TRBJ2-3
clone_size: -
d_call: TRBD2
v_call: TRBV27

cdr3_aa: CAISAGQGLTYEQYF
cdr3_nt: TGTGCCATCAGTGCAGGGCAGGGCCTAACCTACGAGCAGTACTTC
cdr3_length: 15
j_call: TRBJ2-7
clone_size: -
d_call: -
v_call: TRBV10-3

cdr3_aa: CASSFSRDSPLHF
cdr3_nt: TGTGCCAGCAGCTTTTCACGAGATTCACCCCTCCACTTT
cdr3_length: 13
j_call: TRBJ1-6
clone_size: -
d_call: -
v_call: TRBV11-2

cdr3_aa: CASSLGGVLMYTEAFF
cdr3_nt: TGTGCCAGCAGCTTAGGGGGGGTGTTGATGTACACTGAAGCTTTCTTT
cdr3_length: 16
j_call: TRBJ1-1
clone_size: -
d_call: -
v_call: TRBV5-4

cdr3_aa: CASTPRVSGNTIYF
cdr3_nt: TGTGCCAGCACTCCCAGGGTCTCTGGAAACACCATATATTTT
cdr3_length: 14
j_call: TRBJ1-3
clone_size: -
d_call: -
v_call: TRBV6-5

cdr3_aa: CASSETGQGTYGYTF
cdr3_nt: TGCGCCAGCAGTGAGACCGGACAGGGGACCTATGGCTACACCTTC
cdr3_length: 15
j_call: TRBJ1-2
clone_size: -
d_call: TRBD1
v_call: TRBV10-2

cdr3_aa: CASLKGVISYEQYF
cdr3_nt: TGTGCCAGCCTCAAAGGGGTTATCTCCTACGAGCAGTACTTC
cdr3_length: 14
j_call: TRBJ2-7
clone_size: many
d_call: -
v_call: TRBV2

cdr3_aa: CSGGSPRTGGEQFF
cdr3_nt: TGCAGCGGTGGATCCCCTCGAACGGGAGGTGAGCAGTTCTTC
cdr3_length: 14
j_call: TRBJ2-1
clone_size: -
d_call: TRBD2
v_call: TRBV29-1

cdr3_aa: CASSLDLAGRTYEQYF
cdr3_nt: TGTGCCAGCAGCTTAGACCTAGCGGGAAGAACCTACGAGCAGTACTTC
cdr3_length: 16
j_call: TRBJ2-7
clone_size: -
d_call: TRBD2
v_call: TRBV7-2

cdr3_aa: CASSLSGYEQYF
cdr3_nt: TGTGCCAGCAGCCTTAGCGGCTACGAGCAGTACTTC
cdr3_length: 12
j_call: TRBJ2-7
clone_size: -
d_call: -
v_call: TRBV3-1/TRBV3-2

cdr3_aa: CATSGGAGVTDTQYF
cdr3_nt: TGTGCCACCAGCGGTGGAGCGGGAGTCACAGATACGCAGTATTTT
cdr3_length: 15
j_call: TRBJ2-3
clone_size: -
d_call: TRBD2
v_call: TRBV24-1

cdr3_aa: CASSLAADTQYF
cdr3_nt: TGTGCCAGCAGCTTAGCGGCAGATACGCAGTATTTT
cdr3_length: 12
j_call: TRBJ2-3
clone_size: -
d_call: -
v_call: TRBV13

cdr3_aa: CASSLEGFGGPLYNEQFF
cdr3_nt: TGTGCCAGCAGCTTAGAAGGGTTCGGCGGGCCCCTCTACAATGAGCAGTTCTTC
cdr3_length: 18
j_call: TRBJ2-1
clone_size: -
d_call: -
v_call: TRBV11-2

cdr3_aa: CASSQALGWSNEQFF
cdr3_nt: TGCGCCAGCAGCCAAGCTCTGGGCTGGTCCAATGAGCAGTTCTTC
cdr3_length: 15
j_call: TRBJ2-1
clone_size: once
d_call: -
v_call: TRBV4-1

cdr3_aa: CASGQANTEAFF
cdr3_nt: TGTGCCAGCGGACAGGCCAACACTGAAGCTTTCTTT
cdr3_length: 12
j_call: TRBJ1-1
clone_size: -
d_call: TRBD1
v_call: TRBV7-9

cdr3_aa: CSVGGVTEAFF
cdr3_nt: TGCAGCGTTGGGGGGGTAACTGAAGCTTTCTTT
cdr3_length: 11
j_call: TRBJ1-1
clone_size: -
d_call: -
v_call: TRBV29-1

cdr3_aa: CASSVVPGHYTF
cdr3_nt: TGTGCCAGCAGCGTAGTTCCAGGGCACTACACCTTC
cdr3_length: 12
j_call: TRBJ1-2
clone_size: -
d_call: -
v_call: TRBV9

cdr3_aa: CAWAPGQSNQPQHF
cdr3_nt: TGTGCCTGGGCCCCGGGACAGTCCAATCAGCCCCAGCATTTT
cdr3_length: 14
j_call: TRBJ1-5
clone_size: -
d_call: TRBD1
v_call: TRBV30

cdr3_aa: CASSESWGLPQAQYF
cdr3_nt: TGCGCCAGCAGTGAGTCGTGGGGACTACCGCAGGCGCAGTATTTT
cdr3_length: 15
j_call: TRBJ2-3
clone_size: -
d_call: TRBD2
v_call: TRBV10-2

cdr3_aa: CASSPPNNEQFF
cdr3_nt: TGTGCCAGCAGCCCCCCTAACAATGAGCAGTTCTTC
cdr3_length: 12
j_call: TRBJ2-1
clone_size: -
d_call: -
v_call: TRBV14

cdr3_aa: CATSDPAESNQPQHF
cdr3_nt: TGTGCCACCAGTGATCCCGCGGAAAGCAATCAGCCCCAGCATTTT
cdr3_length: 15
j_call: TRBJ1-5
clone_size: once
d_call: -
v_call: TRBV24-1

cdr3_aa: CASSLGGGSGNEQFF
cdr3_nt: TGCGCCAGCAGCTTGGGCGGGGGCTCGGGGAATGAGCAGTTCTTC
cdr3_length: 15
j_call: TRBJ2-1
clone_size: -
d_call: -
v_call: TRBV5-1

cdr3_aa: CASSMGGDYGYTF
cdr3_nt: TGTGCCAGTAGTATGGGGGGGGACTATGGCTACACCTTC
cdr3_length: 13
j_call: TRBJ1-2
clone_size: -
d_call: -
v_call: TRBV19